This T cell receptor beta chain was sequenced during a study of response to subunit inactivated influenza vaccine. Regarding the study as a whole: There was a suggestion from the authors that each seasonal influenza vaccination recruits few new T cells.

A word on this clonotype: The antigen remains undetermined.

Germline V lookup: CDR1 MNHEY, CDR2 SVGEGT. The ends were cut back, 11 bases at V and 0 bases at J, with 14 bases in the middle. The CDR3 runs 14 residues. One entry per CDR3 protein, called by TCRdb with MiXCR from the RT-PCR reads. The top ten clones hold 1.5% to 2% of a sample with 450,000 to 550,000 distinct CDR3 sequences, roughly 23% of them seen once. The source material was CD4+ T cells sorted from PBMCs, sampled around 5 days after vaccination. This receptor was identified in a man aged 50 to 59 who received an inactivated influenza vaccine. This sequence joins TRBV6-2 or TRBV6-3 and TRBJ1-5, with D maybe TRBD1 (5 bases). The CDR3 loop is CAGNTGFSNQPQHF. The CDR3 region has the DNA TGTGCCGGCAACACAGGATTTAGCAATCAGCCCCAGCATTTT.